The text below deals with one TCR beta chain. Assay: immunoSEQ multiplex PCR; the TCRdb copy retains only in-frame clones and omits some. The sample lists 200,000 to 300,000 clones, approximately 89% occurring once. This record belongs to a study of blood T cell repertoires in COVID-19. CDR3 size: 15 residues. Looked up from germline, CDR1 is KGHSH and CDR2 is LQKENI. Deletions cut 3 bases from V and 1 base from J, with 12 bases between. This sequence originates from a woman in her thirties or forties who had been exposed to COVID-19. The chain uses TRBV18 and TRBJ1-1, with D unresolved. Sequencing used PBMCs or T cells enriched from blood (not recorded which). CDR3 region: CASSPDWKGNTEAFF. CDR3 coding DNA: TGTGCCAGCTCACCGGACTGGAAGGGGAACACTGAAGCTTTCTTT.